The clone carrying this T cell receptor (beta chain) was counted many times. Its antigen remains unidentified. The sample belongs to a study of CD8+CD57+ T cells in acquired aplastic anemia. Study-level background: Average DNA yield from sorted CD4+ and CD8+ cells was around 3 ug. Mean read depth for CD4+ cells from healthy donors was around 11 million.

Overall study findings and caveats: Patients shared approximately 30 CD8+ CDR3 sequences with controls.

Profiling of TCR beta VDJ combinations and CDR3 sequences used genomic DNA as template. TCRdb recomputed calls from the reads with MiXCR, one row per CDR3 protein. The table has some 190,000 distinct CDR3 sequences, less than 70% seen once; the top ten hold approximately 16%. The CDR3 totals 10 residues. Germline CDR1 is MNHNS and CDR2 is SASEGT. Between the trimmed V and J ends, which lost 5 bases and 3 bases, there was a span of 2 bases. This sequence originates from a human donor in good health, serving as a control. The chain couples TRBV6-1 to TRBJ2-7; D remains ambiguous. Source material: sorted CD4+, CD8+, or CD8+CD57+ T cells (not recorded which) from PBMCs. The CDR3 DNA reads TGTGCCAGCAGTTACTACGAGCAGTACTTC. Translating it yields CASSYYEQYF.